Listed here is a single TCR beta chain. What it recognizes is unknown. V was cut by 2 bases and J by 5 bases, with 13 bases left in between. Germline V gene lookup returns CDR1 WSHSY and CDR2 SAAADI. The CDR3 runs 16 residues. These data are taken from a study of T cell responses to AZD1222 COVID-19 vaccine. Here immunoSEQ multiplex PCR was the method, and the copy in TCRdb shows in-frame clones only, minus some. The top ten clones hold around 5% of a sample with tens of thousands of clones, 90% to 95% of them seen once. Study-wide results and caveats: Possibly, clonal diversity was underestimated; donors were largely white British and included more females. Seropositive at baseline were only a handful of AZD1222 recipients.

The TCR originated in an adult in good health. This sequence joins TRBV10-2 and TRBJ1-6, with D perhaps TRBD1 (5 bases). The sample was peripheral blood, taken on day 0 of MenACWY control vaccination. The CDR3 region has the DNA TGCGCCAGCAGTGAGACAGGCCCGAGAGATAATTCACCCCTCCACTTT. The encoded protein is CASSETGPRDNSPLHF.